This note documents a single TCR beta chain sequence. What antigen it recognizes has not been identified. Per-nucleotide qualities are absent, and no much larger clonotype sits a single base away. Enrolling through a virtual design, the prospective study's participants ranged in age from roughly 18 to 95 years and lived across some 23 United States geographic areas. Cohort assignment in the prospective study relied on participant-reported clinical history from a screening survey and a study questionnaire. ImmuneRACE Cohort 3 recovered participants were defined by two consecutive negative NP/OP PCR tests, healthcare professional clearance, or symptom resolution. In the prospective study, mobile phlebotomists collected whole blood, serum and a nasopharyngeal or oropharyngeal swab from each participant. Over an approximately 2-month period, participants in the prospective study had the option of providing additional blood draws and questionnaires. Before DNA extraction, blood samples from the prospective study were shipped at room temperature or frozen.

The immunoSEQ Assay, a bias-controlled multiplex PCR, was used to amplify TCRbeta CDR3 regions from genomic DNA. As for the authors' bioinformatics: Nucleated cell counts per sample were estimated from amplification of reference gene primers within the assay. To quantify the absolute abundance of each unique TCRbeta CDR3 rearrangement, sequence reads were collapsed and filtered. For each sample, productive Simpson clonality was calculated as the square root of Simpson's diversity index over productive rearrangements. TCRdb carries this immuneACCESS record with in-frame sequences only. Its versions omit some clonotypes, under half of them owing to an unresolved V gene in the studies checked, with the rest unexplained. Clone size and the V and J calls come from that table; the DNA yielded D and trimming. This sample holds approximately 210,000 clones; 82% were observed only once. In total, the top ten clones hold 10% to 15% of the sample.

The record originates from a study of blood T cell repertoires in COVID-19 (TCRdb year 2020). With regard to the full study: Samples covering the acute and convalescent phases of COVID-19 were provided by collaborators in the United States, Italy and Spain. Deeply sampled blood TCRbeta repertoires from subjects exposed to, actively infected with, or recovered from COVID-19 were included in the dataset. The sample metadata nearly always contained a de-identified subject ID, COVID-19 status, age in years and sex. Where available, HLA class I and class II types were obtained from metadata supplied by the sample provider rather than from assay-based typing. The repertoires were released in a freely available public database meant as a resource for research on the immune response to SARS-CoV-2. The material from the prospective study consisted of cDNA or gDNA derived from T cells, B-cell-depleted T cells, or PBMCs. Samples were obtained from the ongoing ImmuneRACE study (first 160 participants) and from about 1,300 subjects provided by 6 global collaborators. Results the study describes overall, beyond this receptor: The amount of clinical and demographic metadata varied by source and participant and was provided uncurated.

V was cut back by 3 bases and J by 1 base, leaving a gap of 13 bases between them. CDR1 SGHRS and CDR2 YFSETQ are derived from the germline V gene. The CDR3 numbers 15 residues from cysteine through phenylalanine. Only the CDR3 region is kept as DNA, spanning 45 bases read in frame from base 1. The origin of this receptor is a man between 35 and 55 years old who had recovered from COVID-19. The chain employs TRBV5-1 and TRBJ1-1; matching of 6 bases hints at TRBD1 as the D gene. The sample comprised PBMCs or T cells enriched from blood (not recorded which). The base sequence is TGCGCCAGCAGCTCCGTGGGGGGGGCGAACACTGAAGCTTTCTTT. This gives the protein CASSSVGGANTEAFF. This CDR3, with the reference TRBV5-1 and TRBJ1-1 proteins standing in past its ends, gives the full variable domain KAGVTQTPRYLIKTRGQQVTLSCSPISGHRSVSWYQQTPGQGLQFLFEYFSETQRNKGNFPGRFSGRQFSNSRSEMNVSTLELGDSALYLCASSSVGGANTEAFFGQGTRLTVV.